This T cell receptor (beta chain) originates from a study of spatial heterogeneity in lung cancer. About the research overall: Consistent detection of more beta-chain than alpha-chain sequences was observed.

This clonotype was counted between two and nine times. Noted time point: sample taken at primary tumor resection. Unsorted samples of tumor, nontumor lung or frozen PBMC had their whole RNA sequenced. The donors comprised some 72 untreated early-stage non-small cell lung cancer patients. The presence of a unique molecular identifier marked each TCR cDNA molecule. Each CDR3 protein is one row after TCRdb ran MiXCR on the 5' RACE reads. The table includes tens of thousands of distinct CDR3 sequences, roughly 13% detected once. The sequence was collected from a male donor with early-stage non-small cell lung cancer. The input for sequencing was PBMCs, taken at surgery.

CDR3 sequence: CSVGGGSGANVLTF. CDR3 DNA: TGCAGCGTTGGTGGGGGCTCTGGGGCCAACGTCCTGACTTTC. The V and J genes are TRBV29-1 and TRBJ2-6; TRBD1 or TRBD2 may be the D gene (5 bases each). Germline CDR1 is SQVTM and CDR2 is ANQGSEA. The V gene lost 4 bases and the J gene lost 0 bases, with 7 bases spanning the gap. The CDR3 contains 14 residues.